Detailed here is one TCR beta chain. The CDR3 is made up of 16 amino acids. Per the germline V gene, CDR1 is SEHNR and CDR2 is FQNEAQ (reference sequence). V dropped 3 bases and J dropped 4; count of bases not matched to a gene: 9. This sample was taken from a study of blood T cell repertoires in COVID-19. Before they entered the study, exposed participants had met a COVID-19 case within 2 weeks. Generated by immunoSEQ multiplex PCR, the TCRdb table keeps only in-frame clones and is missing some. Of 200,000 or so clones in the sample, approximately 88% were seen once. The chain employs TRBV7-9 and TRBJ1-5; TRBD1 matches 7 bases. The TCR comes from a woman aged 25-40 years who had been exposed to COVID-19. Material for sequencing was PBMCs or T cells enriched from blood (not recorded which). The CDR3 DNA follows: TGTGCCAGCAGCTTCTACAGGGGAATGGAAAATCAGCCCCAGCATTTT. The encoded protein is CASSFYRGMENQPQHF.